This T cell receptor beta chain originates from a study of naive CD8 T cells in extremely preterm neonates. Points from the study as a whole: Limitations included small sample size and variable preterm productive templates. Preterm CDR3s were shorter than older groups', with fewer N additions and less trimming. Preterm neonates had significantly lower iChao1 richness than other age groups.

The data were produced by immunoSEQ multiplex PCR, yet TCRdb's version contains in-frame clones alone and is incomplete. The table has fewer than 25,000 clones, roughly 88% seen once. To note about this clone: The antigen remains unidentified.

Germline CDR1 and CDR2: SGHTA and FQGTGA. This CDR3 contains 13 residues. Trimming shortened V by 1 base and J by 1 base, and 4 bases separated the two germline ends. Extremely preterm deliveries at about 23-28 weeks of gestation provided the preterm samples. The chain has TRBV7-3 and TRBJ1-1; no clear D. The sequenced material came from naive CD8+ T cells from cord blood. This TCR came from a boy who was born preterm. The CDR3 spells CASSLNRNTEAFF. The CDR3 DNA follows: TGTGCCAGCAGCTTAAACAGGAACACTGAAGCTTTCTTT.